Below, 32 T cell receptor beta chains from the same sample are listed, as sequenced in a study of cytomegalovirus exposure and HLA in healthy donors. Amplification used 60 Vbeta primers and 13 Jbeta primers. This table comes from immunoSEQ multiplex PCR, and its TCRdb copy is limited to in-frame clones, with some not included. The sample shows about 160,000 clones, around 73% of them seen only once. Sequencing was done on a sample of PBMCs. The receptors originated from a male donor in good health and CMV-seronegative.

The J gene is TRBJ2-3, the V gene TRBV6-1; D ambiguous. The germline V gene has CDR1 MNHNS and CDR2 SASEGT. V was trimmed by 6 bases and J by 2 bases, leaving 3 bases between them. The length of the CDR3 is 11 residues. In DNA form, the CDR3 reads TGTGCCAGCAGCGTCACAGATACGCAGTATTTT. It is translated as CASSVTDTQYF.

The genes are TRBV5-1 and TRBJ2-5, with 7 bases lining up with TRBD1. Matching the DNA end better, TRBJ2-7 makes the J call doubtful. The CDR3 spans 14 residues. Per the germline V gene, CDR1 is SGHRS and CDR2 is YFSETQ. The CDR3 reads CASSFTGTVVEQYF. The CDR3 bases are TGCGCCAGCAGCTTTACCGGGACAGTCGTCGAGCAGTACTTC.

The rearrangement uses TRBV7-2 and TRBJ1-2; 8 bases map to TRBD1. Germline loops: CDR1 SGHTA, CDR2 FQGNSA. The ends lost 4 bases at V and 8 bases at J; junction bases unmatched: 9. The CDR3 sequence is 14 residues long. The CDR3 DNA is TGTGCCAGCAGCTCATACCAGGGGGCGGAAGGCTACACCTTC. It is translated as CASSSYQGAEGYTF.

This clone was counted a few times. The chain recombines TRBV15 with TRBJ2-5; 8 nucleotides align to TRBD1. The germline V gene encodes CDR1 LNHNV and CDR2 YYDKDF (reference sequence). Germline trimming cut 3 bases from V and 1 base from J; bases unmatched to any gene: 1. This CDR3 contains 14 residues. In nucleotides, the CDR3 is TGTGCCACCAGCAGGGACAGGGCCCAAGAGACCCAGTACTTC. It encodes CATSRDRAQETQYF.

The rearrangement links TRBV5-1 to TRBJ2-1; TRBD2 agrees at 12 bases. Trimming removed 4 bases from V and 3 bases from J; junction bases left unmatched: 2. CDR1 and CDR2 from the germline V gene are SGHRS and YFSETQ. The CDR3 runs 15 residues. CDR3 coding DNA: TGCGCCAGCAGCCCTAGCGGGAGGGGCTACAATGAGCAGTTCTTC. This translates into CASSPSGRGYNEQFF.

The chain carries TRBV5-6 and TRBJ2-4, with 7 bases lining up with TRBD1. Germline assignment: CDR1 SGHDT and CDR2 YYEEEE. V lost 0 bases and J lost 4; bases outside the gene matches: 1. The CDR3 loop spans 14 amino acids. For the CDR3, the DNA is TGTGCCAGCAGCTTGGAGACAGGGAAAAACATTCAGTACTTC. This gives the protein CASSLETGKNIQYF.

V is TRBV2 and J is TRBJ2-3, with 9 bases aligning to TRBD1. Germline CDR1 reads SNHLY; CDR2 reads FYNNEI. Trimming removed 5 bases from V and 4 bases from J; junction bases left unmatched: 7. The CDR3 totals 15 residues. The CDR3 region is CASSRGQGGPDTQYF. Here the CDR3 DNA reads TGTGCCAGCAGTAGGGGACAGGGTGGGCCAGATACGCAGTATTTT.

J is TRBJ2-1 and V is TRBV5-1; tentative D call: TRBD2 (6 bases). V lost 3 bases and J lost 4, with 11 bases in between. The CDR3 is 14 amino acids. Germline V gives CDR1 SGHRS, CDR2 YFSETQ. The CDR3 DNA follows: TGCGCCAGCAGCTCCCGGGACTCGTACAATGAGCAGTTCTTC. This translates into CASSSRDSYNEQFF.

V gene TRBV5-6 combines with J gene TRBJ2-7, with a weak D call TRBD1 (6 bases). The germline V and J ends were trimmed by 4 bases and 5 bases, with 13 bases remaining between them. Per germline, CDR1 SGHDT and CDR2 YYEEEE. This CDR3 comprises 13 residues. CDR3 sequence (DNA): TGTGCCAGCAGCCCGAGGGGGACCCACGAGCAGTACTTC. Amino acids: CASSPRGTHEQYF.

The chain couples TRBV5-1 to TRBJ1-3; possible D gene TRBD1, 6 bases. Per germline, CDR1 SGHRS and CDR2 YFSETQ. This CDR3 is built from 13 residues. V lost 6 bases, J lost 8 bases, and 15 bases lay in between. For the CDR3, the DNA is TGCGCCAGCACTGAGGCACAGGGCCACACCATATATTTT. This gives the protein CASTEAQGHTIYF. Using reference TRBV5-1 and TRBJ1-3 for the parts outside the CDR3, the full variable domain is KAGVTQTPRYLIKTRGQQVTLSCSPISGHRSVSWYQQTPGQGLQFLFEYFSETQRNKGNFPGRFSGRQFSNSRSEMNVSTLELGDSALYLCASTEAQGHTIYFGEGSWLTVV.

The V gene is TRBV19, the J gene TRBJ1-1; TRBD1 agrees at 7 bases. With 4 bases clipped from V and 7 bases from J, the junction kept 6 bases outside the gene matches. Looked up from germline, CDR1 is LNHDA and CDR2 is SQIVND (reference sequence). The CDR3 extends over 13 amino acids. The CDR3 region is CASSTQGFSEAFF. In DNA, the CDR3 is TGTGCCAGTAGTACACAGGGGTTTAGTGAAGCTTTCTTT.

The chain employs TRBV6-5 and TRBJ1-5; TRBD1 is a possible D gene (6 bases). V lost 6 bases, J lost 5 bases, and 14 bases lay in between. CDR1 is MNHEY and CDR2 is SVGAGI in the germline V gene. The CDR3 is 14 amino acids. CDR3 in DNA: TGTGCCAGCAGCCCCGGGACACCGTATCAGCCCCAGCATTTT. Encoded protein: CASSPGTPYQPQHF.

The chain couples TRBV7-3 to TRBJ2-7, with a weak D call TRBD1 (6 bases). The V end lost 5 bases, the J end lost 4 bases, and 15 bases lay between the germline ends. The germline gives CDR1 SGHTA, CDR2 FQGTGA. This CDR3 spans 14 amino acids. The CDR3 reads CASSKQGGGYEQYF. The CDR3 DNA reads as TGTGCCAGCAGCAAACAGGGTGGGGGATACGAGCAGTACTTC.

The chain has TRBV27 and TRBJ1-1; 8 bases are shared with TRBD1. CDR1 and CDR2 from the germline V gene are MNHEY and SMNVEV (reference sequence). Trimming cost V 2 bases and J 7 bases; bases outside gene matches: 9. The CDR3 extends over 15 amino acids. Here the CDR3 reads CASSLNEDRVDEAFF. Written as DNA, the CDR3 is TGTGCCAGCAGTTTAAACGAGGACAGGGTAGATGAAGCTTTCTTT.

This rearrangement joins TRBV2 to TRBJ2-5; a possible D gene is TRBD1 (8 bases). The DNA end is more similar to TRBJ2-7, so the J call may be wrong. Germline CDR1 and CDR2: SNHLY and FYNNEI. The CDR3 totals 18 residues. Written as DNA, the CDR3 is TGTGCCAGCAGTGATTGGGCAGGGGGCAAGGCGGGAGCTGGCGAGCAGTACTTC. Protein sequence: CASSDWAGGKAGAGEQYF.

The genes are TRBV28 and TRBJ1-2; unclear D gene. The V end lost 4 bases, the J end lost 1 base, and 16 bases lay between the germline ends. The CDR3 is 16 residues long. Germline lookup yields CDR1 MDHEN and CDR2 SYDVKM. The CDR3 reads CASSYIYGQHNYGYTF. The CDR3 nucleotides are TGTGCCAGCAGTTACATCTATGGGCAACATAACTATGGCTACACCTTC.

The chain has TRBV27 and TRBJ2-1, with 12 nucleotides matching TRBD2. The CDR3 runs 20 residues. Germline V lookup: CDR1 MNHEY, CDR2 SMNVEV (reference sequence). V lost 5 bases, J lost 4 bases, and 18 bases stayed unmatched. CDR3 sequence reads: CASSISRTSGKGYSYNEQFF. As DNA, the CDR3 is TGTGCCAGCAGTATCTCGCGGACTAGCGGGAAAGGTTACTCTTACAATGAGCAGTTCTTC.

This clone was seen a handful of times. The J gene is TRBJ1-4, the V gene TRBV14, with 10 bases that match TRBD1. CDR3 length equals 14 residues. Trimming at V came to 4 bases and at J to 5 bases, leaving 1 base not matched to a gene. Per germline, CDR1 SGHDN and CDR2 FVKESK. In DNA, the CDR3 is TGTGCCAGCAGCCCGGGACAGGGGAATGAAAAACTGTTTTTT. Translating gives CASSPGQGNEKLFF.

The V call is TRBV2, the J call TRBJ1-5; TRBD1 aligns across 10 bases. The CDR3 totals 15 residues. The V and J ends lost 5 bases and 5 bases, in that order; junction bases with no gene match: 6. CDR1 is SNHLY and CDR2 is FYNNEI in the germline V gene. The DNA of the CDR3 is TGTGCCAGCAGTCAGGACAGGGGGACCCATCAGCCCCAGCATTTT. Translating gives CASSQDRGTHQPQHF.

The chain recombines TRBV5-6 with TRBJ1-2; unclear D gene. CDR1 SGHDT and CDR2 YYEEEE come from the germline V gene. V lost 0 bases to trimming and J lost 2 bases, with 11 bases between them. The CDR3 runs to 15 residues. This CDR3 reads CASSLAVNPNYGYTF. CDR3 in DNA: TGTGCCAGCAGCTTGGCGGTTAATCCCAACTATGGCTACACCTTC.

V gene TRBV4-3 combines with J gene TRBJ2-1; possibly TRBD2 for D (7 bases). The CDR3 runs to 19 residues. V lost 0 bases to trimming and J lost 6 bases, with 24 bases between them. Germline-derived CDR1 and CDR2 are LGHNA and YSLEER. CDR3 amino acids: CASSQEIPGGGSRGNEQFF. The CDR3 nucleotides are TGCGCCAGCAGCCAAGAGATCCCCGGGGGCGGGAGTCGGGGCAATGAGCAGTTCTTC.

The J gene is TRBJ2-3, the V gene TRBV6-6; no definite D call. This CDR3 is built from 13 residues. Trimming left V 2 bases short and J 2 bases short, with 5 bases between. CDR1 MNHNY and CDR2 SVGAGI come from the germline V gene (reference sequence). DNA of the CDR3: TGTGCCAGCAGTTACCCGTCCACAGATACGCAGTATTTT. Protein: CASSYPSTDTQYF.

The DNA of the CDR3 is TGTGCCAGCAGCCCCCGACAGGTCATGAACACTGAAGCTTTCTTT. Translated: CASSPRQVMNTEAFF. The chain couples TRBV7-2 to TRBJ1-1, with TRBD1 as a possible D gene (6 bases). The CDR3 has 15 residues. V was trimmed by 5 bases and J by 0 bases, leaving 13 bases between them. The germline CDR1 and CDR2 sequences are SGHTA and FQGNSA.

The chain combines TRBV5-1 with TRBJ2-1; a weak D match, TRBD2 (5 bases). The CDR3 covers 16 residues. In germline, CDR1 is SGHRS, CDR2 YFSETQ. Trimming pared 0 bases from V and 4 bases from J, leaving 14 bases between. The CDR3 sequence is CASSLDPGNPYNEQFF. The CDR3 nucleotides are TGCGCCAGCAGCTTGGATCCCGGGAATCCTTACAATGAGCAGTTCTTC.

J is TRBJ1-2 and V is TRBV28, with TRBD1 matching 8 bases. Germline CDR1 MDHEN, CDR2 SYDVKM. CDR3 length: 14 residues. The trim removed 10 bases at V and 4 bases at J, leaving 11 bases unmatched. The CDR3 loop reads CATRTGQASYGYTF. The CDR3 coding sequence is TGTGCCACCCGAACGGGACAGGCCTCCTATGGCTACACCTTC.

CDR3 coding DNA: TGTGCCAGCAGCACACAGGTCAATCAGCCCCAGCATTTT. The encoded protein is CASSTQVNQPQHF. The chain couples TRBV7-2 to TRBJ1-5; tentatively, D is TRBD1 (5 bases). V lost 5 bases to trimming and J lost 3 bases, with 8 bases between them. Looked up from germline, CDR1 is SGHTA and CDR2 is FQGNSA. The CDR3 has 13 amino acids. Complete variable domain (other parts from reference TRBV7-2 and TRBJ1-5): GAGVSQSPSNKVTEKGKDVELRCDPISGHTALYWYRQSLGQGLEFLIYFQGNSAPDKSGLPSDRFSAERTGGSVSTLTIQRTQQEDSAVYLCASSTQVNQPQHFGDGTRLSIL.

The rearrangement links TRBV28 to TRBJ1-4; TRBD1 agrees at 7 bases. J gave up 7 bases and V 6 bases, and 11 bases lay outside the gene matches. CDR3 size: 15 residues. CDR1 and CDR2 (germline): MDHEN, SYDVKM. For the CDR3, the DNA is TGTGCCAGCAGCCCCGTACAGGGGCTAGGTGAAAAACTGTTTTTT. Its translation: CASSPVQGLGEKLFF.

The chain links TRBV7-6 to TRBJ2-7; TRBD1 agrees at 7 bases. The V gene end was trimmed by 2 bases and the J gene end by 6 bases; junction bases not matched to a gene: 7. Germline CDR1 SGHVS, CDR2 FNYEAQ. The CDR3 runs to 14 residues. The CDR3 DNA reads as TGTGCCAGCAGCTTAACTGGGGCAGGGGGCGAGCAGTACTTC. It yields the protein CASSLTGAGGEQYF.

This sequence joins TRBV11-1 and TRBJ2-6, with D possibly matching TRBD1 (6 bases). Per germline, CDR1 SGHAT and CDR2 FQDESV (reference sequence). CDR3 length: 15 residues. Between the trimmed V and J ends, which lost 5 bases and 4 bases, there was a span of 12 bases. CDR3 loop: CASSPTGSGANVLTF. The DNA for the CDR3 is TGTGCCAGCAGCCCAACAGGGTCCGGGGCCAACGTCCTGACTTTC.

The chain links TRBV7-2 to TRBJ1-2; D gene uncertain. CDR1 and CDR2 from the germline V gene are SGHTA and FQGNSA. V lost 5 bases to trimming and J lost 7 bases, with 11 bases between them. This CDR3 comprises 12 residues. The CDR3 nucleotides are TGTGCCAGCAGCATAAGCGTAACTGGCTACACCTTC. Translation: CASSISVTGYTF.

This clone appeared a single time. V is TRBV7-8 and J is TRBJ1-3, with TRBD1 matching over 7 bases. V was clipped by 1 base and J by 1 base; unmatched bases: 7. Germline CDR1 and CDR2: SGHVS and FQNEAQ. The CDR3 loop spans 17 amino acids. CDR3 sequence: CASSLGHRGFSGNTIYF. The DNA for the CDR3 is TGTGCCAGCAGCTTAGGCCACAGGGGATTTTCTGGAAACACCATATATTTT.

CDR3 amino acids: CASSLGADRVSNTEAFF. The CDR3 coding sequence is TGTGCCAGCAGCTTAGGGGCTGACAGGGTTTCGAACACTGAAGCTTTCTTT. This rearrangement joins TRBV13 to TRBJ1-1, with 7 positions matching TRBD1. Germline CDR1 and CDR2: PRHDT and FYEKMQ (reference sequence). This CDR3 is built from 17 residues. With 0 bases clipped from V and 1 base from J, the junction kept 8 bases outside the gene matches.